The clone carrying this T cell receptor (beta chain) was observed at least ten times. The antigen is undetermined. The CDR3 has 15 residues. CDR1 and CDR2 from the germline V gene are SGHTA and FQGNSA. V lost 5 bases to trimming and J lost 14 bases; unmatched junction nucleotides: 18. Study-level results: The TCR gene usage of tumor memory CD4+ T cells clustered together with blood and lymph node memory CD4+ cells and with lymph node naive CD4+ cells. The larger-cohort validation was restricted to a single TCR beta V-J rearrangement rather than whole repertoires. Greatest tumor Treg TCR overlap was with tumor naive CD4+ cells.

Via MiXCR, TCRdb re-called the 5' RACE reads, giving one row per CDR3 protein. Seen here are roughly 38,000 distinct CDR3 sequences, approximately 20% observed once, and the top ten hold 2.8%. The TCR comes from a female donor with breast cancer. This chain joins TRBV7-2 and TRBJ2-1; 7 bases are a match to TRBD2. The sample was naive CD4+ T cells sorted from a lymph node. Subset noted: naive CD4+ T cells, CD4+CD45RA+CD25-. DNA for the CDR3: TGTGCCAGCAGCCCGGCGACTAGCTCCACCCTATCTGAGTTCTTC. Protein: CASSPATSSTLSEFF.